The subject of this entry is one T cell receptor (beta chain). Germline loops: CDR1 SGHTA, CDR2 FQGNSA. This CDR3 region has 13 residues. Trimming cost V 7 bases and J 4 bases; bases outside gene matches: 4. The sample is drawn from a study of blood T cell repertoires in COVID-19. About the research overall: Sites in the United States, Italy and Spain provided acute and convalescent COVID-19 samples. The cDNA or gDNA used as material had been derived from T cells, B-cell-depleted T cells, or PBMCs.

In the authors' methods: The assay estimated nucleated cells by amplifying reference gene primers. The repertoire was sequenced with immunoSEQ multiplex PCR; TCRdb's copy has only in-frame clones and lacks some. The V and J calls and clone size are taken from that table; D and trimming were inferred from the DNA. The table lists about 66,000 clones, just over 85% of them singletons, with over 6% in the top ten. This clonotype was sampled from a middle-aged man with active COVID-19. The chain joins TRBV7-2 to TRBJ2-1; 7 bases line up with TRBD1. The sample taken for sequencing was peripheral blood. DNA for the CDR3: TGTGCCAGCACGAGGGGACAGTACAATGAGCAGTTCTTC. Amino acid sequence: CASTRGQYNEQFF.